The source of this TCR beta chain is a study of beta chain features in type 1 diabetes. Stem cell-like memory, regulatory, central memory and naive CD4+ cells were sorted via CD45RO/CCR7/CD25/CD127/CD95/CD27. Germline-derived CDR1 and CDR2 are LGHNA and YSLEER. The junction had 10 bases not matched to a gene; V was cut back by 3 bases and J by 5 bases. The CDR3 covers 16 residues. Study conclusions and caveats: Across all four CD4+ subsets, people with type 1 diabetes showed modestly shorter TCRB CDR3s.

Reverse transcribing all isolated RNA meant expressed TCRB transcripts were sequenced. Some clones are missing from TCRdb's copy, which holds only in-frame ones; the method was immunoSEQ multiplex PCR. The table records more than 95,000 clones, 25% to 35% of them present only once. This clone was detected only a few times. Its antigen remains unidentified. The clonotype comes from a woman aged 18-29 years with type 1 diabetes. This rearrangement joins TRBV4-3 to TRBJ2-5; 9 bases match TRBD1. Specimen: central memory CD4+ T cells from blood. The CDR3 DNA reads as TGCGCCAGCAGCCACTTCGGGACAGGGATAGGGGAGACCCAGTACTTC. Translating it yields CASSHFGTGIGETQYF.